A selection of T cell receptor beta chains follows, all from one sample in a study of blood T cell repertoires in COVID-19. Sequencing used immunoSEQ multiplex PCR; TCRdb keeps in-frame clones, though not all of them. In the table there are 250,000 to 300,000 clones, 75% to 90% of which are singletons. The sequenced sample consisted of peripheral blood. Receptor source: a woman between 35 and 50 years old who had recovered from COVID-19. CDR3s include the opening cysteine and the closing phenylalanine or tryptophan. The D gene is left open where the match is weak. Part of the rows lack a size; the others show once, few, many or a class for expanded clones.

clone_size: .; d_call: TRBD1; j_call: TRBJ1-5; v_call: TRBV2; cdr3_aa: CASSGGTGNQPQHF; cdr3_nt: TGTGCCAGCAGCGGGGGGACAGGGAATCAGCCCCAGCATTTT
clone_size: .; d_call: TRBD1; j_call: TRBJ1-1; v_call: TRBV6-2/TRBV6-3; cdr3_aa: CASSYYGQGITEAFF; cdr3_nt: TGTGCCAGCAGTTATTATGGACAGGGAATCACTGAAGCTTTCTTT
clone_size: few; d_call: .; j_call: TRBJ1-3; v_call: TRBV5-5; cdr3_aa: CASSLLPGSGNTIYF; cdr3_nt: TGTGCCAGCAGCTTGCTTCCGGGGTCTGGAAACACCATATATTTT
clone_size: .; d_call: .; j_call: TRBJ1-4; v_call: TRBV11-2; cdr3_aa: CASSLRVDEKLFF; cdr3_nt: TGTGCCAGCAGCTTACGGGTAGATGAAAAACTGTTTTTT
clone_size: .; d_call: TRBD1; j_call: TRBJ1-6; v_call: TRBV2; cdr3_aa: CASRPGTGENSPLHF; cdr3_nt: TGTGCCAGCAGGCCCGGGACAGGGGAAAACTCACCCCTCCACTTT
clone_size: .; d_call: .; j_call: TRBJ1-2; v_call: TRBV27; cdr3_aa: CASKNAWDTGNYGYTF; cdr3_nt: TGTGCCAGCAAAAACGCGTGGGACACAGGGAACTATGGCTACACCTTC
clone_size: .; d_call: TRBD1; j_call: TRBJ1-1; v_call: TRBV5-1; cdr3_aa: CASSWTGTVNTEAFF; cdr3_nt: TGCGCCAGCAGCTGGACCGGGACAGTGAACACTGAAGCTTTCTTT
clone_size: .; d_call: .; j_call: TRBJ1-1; v_call: TRBV14; cdr3_aa: CASSQERPGNTEAFF; cdr3_nt: TGTGCCAGCAGCCAAGAGCGGCCGGGGAACACTGAAGCTTTCTTT
clone_size: .; d_call: .; j_call: TRBJ1-6; v_call: TRBV5-3; cdr3_aa: CARSVQGRGSPLHF; cdr3_nt: TGTGCCAGAAGCGTACAGGGAAGGGGTTCACCCCTCCACTTT
clone_size: .; d_call: .; j_call: TRBJ2-1; v_call: TRBV7-2; cdr3_aa: CASSFGRGNEQFF; cdr3_nt: TGTGCCAGCAGCTTTGGTCGGGGCAATGAGCAGTTCTTC
clone_size: .; d_call: .; j_call: TRBJ2-3; v_call: TRBV4-1; cdr3_aa: CASSQVSQTDTQYF; cdr3_nt: TGCGCCAGCAGCCAAGTTTCTCAGACAGATACGCAGTATTTT
clone_size: .; d_call: .; j_call: TRBJ2-3; v_call: TRBV5-5; cdr3_aa: CASSSTTADTQYF; cdr3_nt: TGTGCCAGCAGCTCGACTACGGCAGATACGCAGTATTTT
clone_size: .; d_call: .; j_call: TRBJ2-5; v_call: TRBV5-4; cdr3_aa: CASSSPGTPQETQYF; cdr3_nt: TGTGCCAGCAGCTCACCCGGGACTCCTCAAGAGACCCAGTACTTC
clone_size: .; d_call: .; j_call: TRBJ1-4; v_call: TRBV7-9; cdr3_aa: CASSPQGGENEKLFF; cdr3_nt: TGTGCCAGCAGCCCTCAGGGAGGGGAGAATGAAAAACTGTTTTTT
clone_size: .; d_call: TRBD2; j_call: TRBJ2-1; v_call: TRBV6-2/TRBV6-3; cdr3_aa: CASSGPPGVAGGQGEQFF; cdr3_nt: TGTGCCAGCAGCGGACCCCCGGGGGTAGCGGGGGGGCAGGGTGAGCAGTTCTTC
clone_size: .; d_call: .; j_call: TRBJ1-2; v_call: TRBV30; cdr3_aa: CAWSSGGLGGYTF; cdr3_nt: TGTGCCTGGAGTAGTGGAGGACTGGGGGGCTACACCTTC
clone_size: once; d_call: TRBD1; j_call: TRBJ2-3; v_call: TRBV6-5; cdr3_aa: CASSYTGTGKTDTQYF; cdr3_nt: TGTGCCAGCAGTTACACGGGGACAGGCAAGACGGATACGCAGTATTTT
clone_size: few; d_call: .; j_call: TRBJ2-2; v_call: TRBV11-3; cdr3_aa: CASSPNTGELFF; cdr3_nt: TGTGCCAGCAGCCCAAACACCGGGGAGCTGTTTTTT
clone_size: .; d_call: .; j_call: TRBJ1-2; v_call: TRBV2; cdr3_aa: CASSEQDKANYGYTF; cdr3_nt: TGTGCCAGCAGTGAACAGGACAAAGCTAACTATGGCTACACCTTC
clone_size: once; d_call: .; j_call: TRBJ2-7; v_call: TRBV5-5; cdr3_aa: CASRETGSIYEQYF; cdr3_nt: TGTGCCAGCAGGGAGACAGGTTCTATCTACGAGCAGTACTTC
clone_size: .; d_call: .; j_call: TRBJ2-1; v_call: TRBV7-2; cdr3_aa: CASSLAGSSYNEQFF; cdr3_nt: TGTGCCAGCAGCTTAGCAGGGAGCTCCTACAATGAGCAGTTCTTC
clone_size: .; d_call: .; j_call: TRBJ2-1; v_call: TRBV30; cdr3_aa: CACSGFGYNEQFF; cdr3_nt: TGTGCCTGTTCGGGGTTCGGGTACAATGAGCAGTTCTTC
clone_size: .; d_call: .; j_call: TRBJ1-4; v_call: TRBV4-3; cdr3_aa: CASREVRTTNEKLFF; cdr3_nt: TGCGCCAGCAGGGAGGTTAGGACAACTAATGAAAAACTGTTTTTT
clone_size: .; d_call: TRBD1; j_call: TRBJ1-1; v_call: TRBV29-1; cdr3_aa: CSVVGTGAPGTEAFF; cdr3_nt: TGCAGCGTCGTGGGGACAGGGGCCCCAGGCACTGAAGCTTTCTTT
clone_size: .; d_call: .; j_call: TRBJ2-5; v_call: TRBV5-1; cdr3_aa: CASSPSPGGQQETQYF; cdr3_nt: TGCGCCAGCAGCCCCAGCCCCGGGGGACAGCAAGAGACCCAGTACTTC
clone_size: .; d_call: TRBD2; j_call: TRBJ2-2; v_call: TRBV7-3; cdr3_aa: CASSRGSGLGVYGELFF; cdr3_nt: TGTGCCAGCAGCCGGGGAAGCGGACTAGGGGTTTACGGGGAGCTGTTTTTT
clone_size: .; d_call: .; j_call: TRBJ2-1; v_call: TRBV5-6; cdr3_aa: CASSLVVGSSYNEQFF; cdr3_nt: TGTGCCAGCAGCTTGGTGGTGGGGAGTTCCTACAATGAGCAGTTCTTC
clone_size: .; d_call: .; j_call: TRBJ2-5; v_call: TRBV5-1; cdr3_aa: CASSPGRTIDKTQYF; cdr3_nt: TGCGCCAGCAGCCCAGGACGGACAATCGATAAGACCCAGTACTTC
clone_size: .; d_call: .; j_call: TRBJ1-3; v_call: TRBV9; cdr3_aa: CASSGTFQDSGNTIYF; cdr3_nt: TGTGCCAGCAGCGGCACATTTCAAGATTCCGGAAACACCATATATTTT
clone_size: .; d_call: .; j_call: TRBJ2-7; v_call: TRBV18; cdr3_aa: CASSPRALSTYEQYF; cdr3_nt: TGTGCCAGCTCACCACGGGCCCTGTCCACCTACGAGCAGTACTTC
clone_size: .; d_call: TRBD1; j_call: TRBJ1-2; v_call: TRBV5-6; cdr3_aa: CASSLFVGQGAGDYGYTF; cdr3_nt: TGTGCCAGCAGCTTGTTCGTTGGTCAGGGGGCGGGAGACTATGGCTACACCTTC
clone_size: .; d_call: .; j_call: TRBJ1-6; v_call: TRBV7-8; cdr3_aa: CASSLALSGPSPLHF; cdr3_nt: TGTGCCAGCAGCTTAGCGCTGTCAGGGCCTTCACCCCTCCACTTT
clone_size: .; d_call: .; j_call: TRBJ1-1; v_call: TRBV6-1; cdr3_aa: CASSDWPGDGGAEAFF; cdr3_nt: TGTGCCAGCAGTGATTGGCCGGGAGATGGAGGGGCTGAAGCTTTCTTT
clone_size: .; d_call: .; j_call: TRBJ2-1; v_call: TRBV15; cdr3_aa: CATSRDLWQGPLSPRDEQFF; cdr3_nt: TGTGCCACCAGCAGAGATCTTTGGCAGGGGCCCCTATCCCCAAGAGATGAGCAGTTCTTC
clone_size: .; d_call: .; j_call: TRBJ2-3; v_call: TRBV30; cdr3_aa: CAWRGADTDTQYF; cdr3_nt: TGTGCCTGGAGAGGGGCAGACACAGATACGCAGTATTTT
clone_size: .; d_call: TRBD1; j_call: TRBJ1-1; v_call: TRBV5-1; cdr3_aa: CASSPTGGMNTEAFF; cdr3_nt: TGCGCCAGCAGCCCAACAGGGGGCATGAACACTGAAGCTTTCTTT
clone_size: few; d_call: .; j_call: TRBJ1-1; v_call: TRBV19; cdr3_aa: CASIFGGNTEAFF; cdr3_nt: TGTGCCAGTATATTCGGGGGAAACACTGAAGCTTTCTTT